This record looks at one TCR beta chain sequence and its context. This sample was included in a study of pediatric ulcerative colitis. Rectal tissue came from one to two pinch biopsies taken at colonoscopy. The CDR3 loop spans 16 amino acids. Deletions cut 9 bases from V and 3 bases from J, with 21 bases between. The germline CDR1 and CDR2 sequences are LNHDA and SQIVND (reference sequence). Assay: immunoSEQ multiplex PCR; the TCRdb copy retains only in-frame clones and omits some. The sample includes around 37,000 clones, roughly 82% of them seen just once. The sequence was obtained from a boy younger than 18 with severe ulcerative colitis. The sequencing input was gut tissue. The chain employs TRBV19 and TRBJ2-1; possibly TRBD1 for D (6 bases). CDR3 nucleotide sequence: TGTGCCAGCTCTACGCCCTCTACAGGGTACTACAATGAGCAGTTCTTC. Translation: CASSTPSTGYYNEQFF.